One sample yielded the 23 T cell receptor beta chains listed below, sequenced in a study of glioma-infiltrating T cells after dendritic cell vaccination. The data were produced by immunoSEQ multiplex PCR, yet TCRdb's version contains in-frame clones alone and is incomplete. The sample yields under 35,000 clones, approximately 91% seen once. The sequences come from blood, collected before dendritic cell vaccination. Receptor source: a human donor with glioblastoma.

The rearrangement joins TRBV14 to TRBJ1-3; no clear D gene. There are 16 residues in the CDR3. Trimming stripped 1 base from V and 0 bases from J, with 10 bases between. Per germline, CDR1 SGHDN and CDR2 FVKESK. The CDR3, as DNA: TGTGCCAGCAGCCAAGCAGACCCTAGCTCTGGAAACACCATATATTTT. This encodes CASSQADPSSGNTIYF.

This chain joins TRBV7-9 and TRBJ2-5, with TRBD1 matching 9 bases. V lost 4 bases, J lost 2 bases, and 8 bases stayed unmatched. Germline assignment: CDR1 SEHNR and CDR2 FQNEAQ (reference sequence). The length of the CDR3 is 16 residues. The DNA of the CDR3 is TGTGCCAGCAGCTCGCCGGGACAGGGATTACAAGAGACCCAGTACTTC. It codes for CASSSPGQGLQETQYF.

This clone was seen just once. The V call is TRBV6-1, the J call TRBJ2-7; TRBD1 matches at 10 bases. This CDR3 is 15 amino acids long. V shed 6 bases and J 5 bases; nucleotides not matched to a gene: 10. Germline loops: CDR1 MNHNS, CDR2 SASEGT. DNA for the CDR3: TGTGCCAGCAGCCCCGAGACAGGGGGCTCGAACGAGCAGTACTTC. Protein sequence: CASSPETGGSNEQYF.

This sequence joins TRBV13 and TRBJ2-7; D not certain. Germline V CDR1 and CDR2: PRHDT, FYEKMQ (reference sequence). The CDR3 sequence is 15 residues long. The ends were cut back, 4 bases at V and 2 bases at J, with 15 bases in the middle. The CDR3 DNA sequence: TGTGCCAGCAGCTCTACCCGGCGGCAGACCTACGAGCAGTACTTC. Its translation: CASSSTRRQTYEQYF.

The chain couples TRBV20-1 to TRBJ1-2; D uncertain. Germline CDR1 and CDR2: DFQATT and SNEGSKA (reference sequence). The length of the CDR3 is 10 residues. Trimming cost V 1 base and J 5 bases, with 2 bases left between them. CDR3 nucleotides: TGCAGTGCTAGAGCGTATGGCTACACCTTC. Translating gives CSARAYGYTF.

Comments on this clone: An end of the junction does not agree with germline; a read error may underlie this. Other DNA sequences within the sample encode an identical CDR3. The rearrangement joins TRBV4-1 to TRBJ1-6; tentative D call: TRBD1 (5 bases). The CDR3 has 15 amino acids. CDR1 is MGHRA, CDR2 YSYEKL, per germline. The CDR3 loop is CASSLRGSDNSPLHF. DNA of the CDR3: TGCGCCAGCAGCCTACGGGGGAGCGATAATTCCCCCCTCCACTTT.

This rearrangement joins TRBV11-2 to TRBJ2-2; 7 nucleotides match TRBD2. CDR1 is SGHAT and CDR2 is FQNNGV in the germline V gene. The CDR3 has 15 residues. With 3 bases clipped from V and 2 bases from J, the junction kept 3 bases outside the gene matches. CDR3 coding DNA: TGTGCCAGCAGCTTCTCTAGCGGCAACACCGGGGAGCTGTTTTTT. Translating gives CASSFSSGNTGELFF.

To note about this clone: Other nucleotide sequences from this sample produce the same CDR3. The chain is built from TRBV6-1 and TRBJ1-6; D gene unclear. The CDR3 is 14 residues long. V was pared by 6 bases and J by 7 bases, with 13 bases between. The germline CDR1 and CDR2 sequences are MNHNS and SASEGT. The CDR3 is CASSALGANSPLHF. In nucleotides, the CDR3 is TGTGCCAGCAGCGCCCTGGGCGCCAATTCACCCCTCCACTTT.

The rearrangement links TRBV6-5 to TRBJ2-5; the D gene is possibly TRBD2 (5 bases). The J call may be in error: the DNA end matches TRBJ2-7 better. The germline CDR1 and CDR2 sequences are MNHEY and SVGAGI. The CDR3 consists of 14 residues. As DNA, the CDR3 is TGTGCCAGCAGTTACTCACCGGGATCCTACGAGCAGTACTTC. It is translated as CASSYSPGSYEQYF.

The genes are TRBV10-3 and TRBJ2-2; 11 bases line up with TRBD2. V trimming: 4 bases; J trimming: 6 bases; junction bases outside the gene matches: 1. CDR1 is ENHRY and CDR2 is SYGVKD in the germline V gene. This CDR3 region has 14 residues. The DNA for the CDR3 is TGTGCCATCAGTGTAGCGGGGGGGTCCGGGGAGCTGTTTTTT. This translates into CAISVAGGSGELFF.

This clone is a singleton in its sample. The rearrangement uses TRBV30 and TRBJ1-5; 7 bases agree with TRBD1. The germline gives CDR1 GTSNPN, CDR2 SVGIG (reference sequence). The CDR3 is 13 residues long. The trim removed 2 bases at V and 6 bases at J, leaving 4 bases unmatched. The chain's CDR3 is CAWSWGQSQPQHF. The CDR3 DNA reads TGTGCCTGGAGTTGGGGACAGTCTCAGCCCCAGCATTTT.

This clone was seen a single time. The V and J genes are TRBV7-2 and TRBJ1-1; 7 nucleotides line up with TRBD1. The CDR3 totals 14 residues. Germline lookup yields CDR1 SGHTA and CDR2 FQGNSA. Trimming at V came to 1 base and at J to 4 bases, leaving 3 bases not matched to a gene. CDR3 sequence: CASSLVRGVTEAFF. The DNA of the CDR3 is TGTGCCAGCAGCTTAGTCAGGGGGGTCACTGAAGCTTTCTTT.

The J gene is TRBJ2-5, the V gene TRBV18; possibly TRBD2 for D (5 bases). The CDR3 is 16 amino acids. V was clipped by 3 bases and J by 5 bases, with 19 bases between them. Germline CDR1 is KGHSH and CDR2 is LQKENI. CDR3 nucleotide sequence: TGTGCCAGCTCACCCACCCTCCCCGACTACCGCGAGACCCAGTACTTC. This encodes CASSPTLPDYRETQYF.

The J gene is TRBJ2-2, the V gene TRBV7-2, with 7 bases lining up with TRBD1. Germline V gene sequence: CDR1 SGHTA, CDR2 FQGNSA. The length of the CDR3 is 15 residues. The V gene end was trimmed by 5 bases and the J gene end by 4 bases; junction bases not matched to a gene: 7. The CDR3 is CASSPHRGFTGELFF. CDR3 DNA sequence: TGTGCCAGCAGCCCCCACAGGGGTTTCACCGGGGAGCTGTTTTTT.

The rearrangement uses TRBV5-1 and TRBJ1-2; perhaps TRBD1 as D (6 bases). Trimming stripped 5 bases from V and 8 bases from J, with 16 bases between. Germline loops: CDR1 SGHRS, CDR2 YFSETQ. The CDR3 consists of 13 residues. The CDR3 here is CASREQGLDGYTF. The CDR3 region has the DNA TGCGCCAGCAGGGAACAGGGATTGGACGGCTACACCTTC.

The J gene is TRBJ2-2, the V gene TRBV11-2; D unclear. The CDR3 runs to 15 residues. V lost 4 bases, J lost 4 bases, and 13 bases lay in between. Germline lookup yields CDR1 SGHAT and CDR2 FQNNGV. CDR3: CASSSIVSSTGELFF. The CDR3, as DNA: TGTGCCAGCAGCTCAATAGTATCGAGCACCGGGGAGCTGTTTTTT. The full variable domain, rest sourced from reference TRBV11-2 and TRBJ2-2, is EAGVAQSPRYKIIEKRQSVAFWCNPISGHATLYWYQQILGQGPKLLIQFQNNGVVDDSQLPKDRFSAERLKGVDSTLKIQPAKLEDSAVYLCASSSIVSSTGELFFGEGSRLTVL.

This chain uses TRBV5-5 with TRBJ2-2; tentatively, D is TRBD2 (5 bases). The length of the CDR3 is 14 residues. Deletions cut 4 bases from V and 3 bases from J, with 10 bases between. The germline V gene has CDR1 SGHKS and CDR2 YYEKEE (reference sequence). The CDR3 bases are TGTGCCAGCAGCCCAAAGGACTACACCGGGGAGCTGTTTTTT. It encodes CASSPKDYTGELFF.

The chain employs TRBV2 and TRBJ2-3, with D unresolved. The germline gives CDR1 SNHLY, CDR2 FYNNEI. Trimming took off 8 bases at V and 2 bases at J, with 11 bases between the two ends. This CDR3 has 13 amino acids. CDR3 sequence (DNA): TGTGCCAGCTTGGCGGATTACACAGATACGCAGTATTTT. It yields the protein CASLADYTDTQYF.

V and J are TRBV19 and TRBJ2-7, with TRBD1 as a possible D gene (8 bases). This CDR3 spans 14 amino acids. The germline V gene has CDR1 LNHDA and CDR2 SQIVND (reference sequence). Trimming cost V 6 bases and J 4 bases, with 16 bases left between them. In nucleotides, the CDR3 is TGTGCCAGTAGGACTGACAGGGGAGGGTACGAGCAGTACTTC. It specifies CASRTDRGGYEQYF.

The rearrangement uses TRBV29-1 and TRBJ1-5, with D perhaps TRBD1 (6 bases). Germline V gene lookup returns CDR1 SQVTM and CDR2 ANQGSEA. Trimming removed 6 bases at V and 1 base at J, with 16 bases between. This CDR3 is 15 amino acids long. The CDR3 sequence: CSVRGGGGSNQPQHF. In DNA form, the CDR3 reads TGCAGCGTCCGAGGGGGGGGCGGGAGCAATCAGCCCCAGCATTTT.

The chain couples TRBV6-1 to TRBJ1-5; D might be TRBD1 (6 bases). The CDR3 spans 15 residues. Germline CDR1 and CDR2: MNHNS and SASEGT. V was shortened by 3 bases and J by 5 bases, with 14 bases between the two germline ends. CDR3 amino acids: CASSDPGQSHQPQHF. The DNA for the CDR3 is TGTGCCAGCAGTGACCCCGGACAGTCCCATCAGCCCCAGCATTTT.

The chain links TRBV7-2 to TRBJ1-5; D remains ambiguous. V was pared by 4 bases and J by 7 bases, with 14 bases between. Germline CDR1 is SGHTA and CDR2 is FQGNSA. The CDR3 has 14 amino acids. CDR3 protein: CASSSSGLGQPQHF. The CDR3 bases are TGTGCCAGCAGCTCCTCGGGGTTAGGGCAGCCCCAGCATTTT. Full variable domain (missing parts from reference TRBV7-2 and TRBJ1-5): GAGVSQSPSNKVTEKGKDVELRCDPISGHTALYWYRQSLGQGLEFLIYFQGNSAPDKSGLPSDRFSAERTGGSVSTLTIQRTQQEDSAVYLCASSSSGLGQPQHFGDGTRLSIL.

The chain carries TRBV5-4 and TRBJ2-7; D not resolved. Germline values: CDR1 SGHNT, CDR2 YYREEE (reference sequence). CDR3 size: 14 residues. Trimming cost V 4 bases and J 0 bases, with 11 bases left between them. DNA for the CDR3: TGTGCCAGCAGCCCAGGCCCTGTCTCCTACGAGCAGTACTTC. It encodes CASSPGPVSYEQYF.